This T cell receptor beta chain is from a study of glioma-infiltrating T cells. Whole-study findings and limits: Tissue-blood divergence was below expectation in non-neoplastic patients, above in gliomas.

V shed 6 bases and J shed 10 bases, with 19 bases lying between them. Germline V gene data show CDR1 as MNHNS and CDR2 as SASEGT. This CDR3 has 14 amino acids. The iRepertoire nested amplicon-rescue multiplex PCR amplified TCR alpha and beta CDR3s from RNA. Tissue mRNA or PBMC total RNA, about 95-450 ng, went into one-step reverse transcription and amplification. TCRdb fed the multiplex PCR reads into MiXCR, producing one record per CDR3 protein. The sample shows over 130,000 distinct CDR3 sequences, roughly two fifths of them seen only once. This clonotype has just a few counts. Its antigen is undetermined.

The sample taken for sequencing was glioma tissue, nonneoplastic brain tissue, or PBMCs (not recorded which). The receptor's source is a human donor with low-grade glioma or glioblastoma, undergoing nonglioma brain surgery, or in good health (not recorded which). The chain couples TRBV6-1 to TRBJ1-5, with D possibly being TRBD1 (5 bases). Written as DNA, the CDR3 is TGTGCCAGCAGCAATACAGGCCCTCCTCACCCCCAGCATTTT. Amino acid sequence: CASSNTGPPHPQHF.